This T cell receptor (beta chain) was profiled in a study of T cell responses to AZD1222 COVID-19 vaccine. Study-level findings and limits: The donor group comprised mostly white British people and more females; the analysis possibly underestimated clonal diversity. Regions left unmutated in variants are reportedly the target of nearly half of spike-specific TCRs. Dominant at 160-218 and 743-854, vaccine-associated CD4 TCRs also spanned spike.

The assay was immunoSEQ multiplex PCR, and TCRdb's table has in-frame clones only and misses some. The data show under 200,000 clones, approximately 90% seen once. This clone has only a few counts. The antigen is undetermined. Germline values: CDR1 SEHNR, CDR2 FQNEAQ (reference sequence). Trimming took 7 bases from V and 3 from J; bases not matched to a gene: 6. This CDR3 region has 13 residues. The input for sequencing was peripheral blood, taken 28 days after the second AZD1222 dose. The sequence was obtained from an adult who received the AZD1222 COVID-19 vaccine. V and J are TRBV7-9 and TRBJ2-7, with 7 nucleotides matching TRBD2. The CDR3 DNA sequence: TGTGCCAGCACCCGGGGGGAGGGCTACGAGCAGTACTTC. Translated, it gives CASTRGEGYEQYF.